These 31 T cell receptor beta chains came from one sample sequenced in a study of cytomegalovirus exposure and HLA in healthy donors. The PCR used 60 Vbeta and 13 Jbeta primers. Only in-frame clones appear in the TCRdb table, and some are missing; sequencing was by immunoSEQ multiplex PCR. The repertoire holds over 70,000 clones, with under 85% as singletons. The sequenced sample consisted of PBMCs. These TCRs come from a male donor in good health and CMV-seronegative.

This chain joins TRBV9 and TRBJ1-1; D gene ambiguous. This CDR3 contains 14 residues. V was cut by 4 bases and J by 0 bases, with 10 bases left in between. CDR1 and CDR2 from the germline V gene are SGDLS and YYNGEE. The CDR3 region is CASSLLGVNTEAFF. In DNA form, the CDR3 reads TGTGCCAGCAGCCTATTAGGAGTGAACACTGAAGCTTTCTTT.

This clone has a single count. V usage is TRBV11-2 and J usage is TRBJ1-2; D is perhaps TRBD1 (5 bases). The CDR3 runs 13 residues. Germline assignment: CDR1 SGHAT and CDR2 FQNNGV. V shed 0 bases and J shed 5 bases, with 7 bases lying between them. As DNA, the CDR3 is TGTGCCAGCAGCTTAGAGTCAGGGTATGGCTACACCTTC. Translation gives CASSLESGYGYTF.

The chain uses TRBV15 and TRBJ1-2; 7 nucleotides line up with TRBD1. V gave up 0 bases and J gave up 7 bases; unmatched junction bases: 8. Looked up from germline, CDR1 is LNHNV and CDR2 is YYDKDF (reference sequence). The CDR3 length is 15 residues. The CDR3 is CATSRETRQGGGYTF. CDR3 DNA sequence: TGTGCCACCAGCAGAGAAACCCGACAGGGAGGTGGCTACACCTTC.

The chain links TRBV6-1 to TRBJ1-4, with a possible D match to TRBD1 (6 bases). This CDR3 region has 15 residues. Germline V gene sequence: CDR1 MNHNS, CDR2 SASEGT. The V and J ends lost 3 bases and 7 bases respectively, with 15 bases between them. Written as DNA, the CDR3 is TGTGCCAGCAGTGAGCTCTTGGGGGCGAGTGAAAAACTGTTTTTT. Its protein product is CASSELLGASEKLFF.

Points on this clone: A junction boundary mismatches the germline segment, possibly from a read error. The chain combines TRBV7-9 with TRBJ1-2; TRBD1 aligns across 7 bases. The CDR3 contains 16 residues. Per the germline V gene, CDR1 is SEHNR and CDR2 is FQNEAQ (reference sequence). This CDR3 is CSSSHSGGETNYGYTF. CDR3 in DNA: TGTTCCAGCAGCCACTCAGGGGGTGAAACTAACTATGGCTACACCTTC. Drawing the rest from reference TRBV7-9 and TRBJ1-2, the complete variable domain is DTGVSQNPRHKITKRGQNVTFRCDPISEHNRLYWYRQTLGQGPEFLTYFQNEAQLEKSRLLSDRFSAERPKGSFSTLEIQRTEQGDSAMYLCSSSHSGGETNYGYTFGSGTRLTVV.

The chain is built from TRBV9 and TRBJ1-2; TRBD1 matches at 7 bases. This CDR3 is 16 amino acids long. V lost 3 bases to trimming and J lost 3 bases; unmatched junction nucleotides: 11. Germline assignment: CDR1 SGDLS and CDR2 YYNGEE. In DNA, the CDR3 is TGTGCCAGCAGCGACCCACGACAGGGACCTTACTATGGCTACACCTTC. It translates to CASSDPRQGPYYGYTF.

This chain uses TRBV4-1 with TRBJ1-1; D gene uncertain. V was pared by 6 bases and J by 1 base, with 6 bases between. The germline gives CDR1 MGHRA, CDR2 YSYEKL. This CDR3 comprises 12 residues. The CDR3 DNA is TGCGCCAGCAGGGGAGGGAACACTGAAGCTTTCTTT. It codes for CASRGGNTEAFF.

The V and J genes are TRBV28 and TRBJ2-2, with D possibly matching TRBD2 (5 bases). The V gene's germline CDR1 is MDHEN and CDR2 SYDVKM. V was cut by 6 bases and J by 6 bases, with 20 bases left in between. CDR3 size: 16 residues. CDR3 nucleotide sequence: TGTGCCAGCAGCCCCCAGAGGGTATTTCCCCCCGGGGAGCTGTTTTTT. Residues: CASSPQRVFPPGELFF.

The genes are TRBV23-1 and TRBJ2-7, with a weak D call TRBD1 (6 bases). TRBV23-1 is placed among ORFs of uncertain function. The CDR3 sequence is 17 residues long. The V end was cut by 0 bases, the J end by 2 bases, with 17 bases between. The CDR3 is CASSQSQQQGTTYEQYF. The CDR3 DNA reads as TGCGCCAGCAGTCAATCCCAACAACAGGGAACTACCTACGAGCAGTACTTC.

CDR3 sequence: CASSSQGVFDEQFF. CDR3 nucleotides: TGTGCCAGCAGTTCACAGGGAGTCTTCGATGAGCAGTTCTTC. The chain has TRBV27 and TRBJ2-1, with a possible D match to TRBD1 (6 bases). CDR3 size: 14 residues. The germline V gene encodes CDR1 MNHEY and CDR2 SMNVEV (reference sequence). V was shortened by 4 bases and J by 8 bases, with 15 bases between the two germline ends.

The genes are TRBV18 and TRBJ1-5; 12 bases map to TRBD1. Germline values: CDR1 KGHSH, CDR2 LQKENI. V shed 1 base, J shed 3 bases, and the junction held 10 bases outside the gene matches. The CDR3 has 19 amino acids. CDR3 sequence reads: CASSPRPLPGQGANQPQHF. Here the CDR3 DNA reads TGTGCCAGCTCACCACGACCTTTACCGGGACAGGGGGCCAATCAGCCCCAGCATTTT.

V is TRBV4-3 and J is TRBJ2-7; TRBD2 matches 10 bases. The CDR3 length is 17 residues. With 3 bases clipped from V and 1 base from J, the junction kept 9 bases outside the gene matches. The germline V gene encodes CDR1 LGHNA and CDR2 YSLEER. The CDR3 DNA sequence: TGCGCCAGCAGCCAGAGCCCACTAGCGGGAAAATCCTACGAGCAGTACTTC. It specifies CASSQSPLAGKSYEQYF.

V is TRBV11-2 and J is TRBJ2-7; D is perhaps TRBD2 (5 bases). V was cut by 8 bases and J by 7 bases, with 21 bases left in between. From germline, CDR1 is SGHAT and CDR2 FQNNGV. The CDR3 is 14 residues long. Written as DNA, the CDR3 is TGTGCCAGCGGATCAACTAGACCCTCGCTAGAGCAGTACTTC. Translating it yields CASGSTRPSLEQYF.

V gene TRBV5-1 combines with J gene TRBJ2-2, with 9 bases matching TRBD2. Per germline, CDR1 SGHRS and CDR2 YFSETQ. CDR3 length equals 16 residues. The junction had 5 bases not matched to a gene; V was cut back by 3 bases and J by 2 bases. CDR3 coding DNA: TGCGCCAGCAGCTCAAAGCGGGAGGTAAACACCGGGGAGCTGTTTTTT. This codes for CASSSKREVNTGELFF.

The chain carries TRBV29-1 and TRBJ2-7; TRBD2 is a possible D gene (5 bases). The V end lost 3 bases, the J end lost 5 bases, and 11 bases lay between the germline ends. From germline, CDR1 is SQVTM and CDR2 ANQGSEA. The CDR3 runs to 12 residues. The CDR3 DNA is TGCAGCGTTGATGGGGAGCAAAACGAGCAGTACTTC. Translating it yields CSVDGEQNEQYF.

This clone was seen a few times. This sequence joins TRBV5-1 and TRBJ2-2, with TRBD1 matching over 8 bases. J gave up 10 bases and V 4 bases, and 6 bases lay outside the gene matches. The CDR3 runs 13 residues. The germline CDR1 and CDR2 sequences are SGHRS and YFSETQ. The CDR3 DNA reads as TGCGCCAGCAGCCTACAGGGGGGCGAGGAGCTGTTTTTT. Protein product: CASSLQGGEELFF.

The rearrangement joins TRBV7-8 to TRBJ1-1; D remains ambiguous. Trimming removed 1 base from V and 5 bases from J, with 11 bases in between. The CDR3 covers 14 residues. Germline V gene lookup returns CDR1 SGHVS and CDR2 FQNEAQ. The CDR3 protein is CASSLGFMRTEAFF. CDR3 coding DNA: TGTGCCAGCAGCTTAGGTTTCATGAGGACTGAAGCTTTCTTT.

This clone showed up just a few times. The V and J genes are TRBV2 and TRBJ1-2; TRBD1 aligns across 8 bases. Looked up from germline, CDR1 is SNHLY and CDR2 is FYNNEI. This CDR3 spans 14 amino acids. J lost 4 bases, V lost 5 bases, and 6 bases had no gene match. The CDR3 DNA reads TGTGCCAGCAGTCGACAGGGGATGGTCTATGGCTACACCTTC. This sequence encodes CASSRQGMVYGYTF.

This rearrangement joins TRBV9 to TRBJ2-1; TRBD1 is a possible D gene (7 bases). V was clipped by 3 bases and J by 2 bases, with 12 bases between them. The CDR3 spans 15 residues. Germline V gene sequence: CDR1 SGDLS, CDR2 YYNGEE. CDR3 region: CASSALRGAYNEQFF. CDR3 nucleotides: TGTGCCAGCAGCGCCCTCAGGGGGGCCTACAATGAGCAGTTCTTC.

V gene TRBV4-3 combines with J gene TRBJ2-6; D is unresolved. V lost 6 bases and J 2 bases, leaving 8 bases between the germline ends. The CDR3 sequence is 14 residues long. The germline V gene has CDR1 LGHNA and CDR2 YSLEER. CDR3: CASSLGPGANVLTF. The CDR3 DNA sequence: TGCGCCAGCAGTCTTGGGCCTGGGGCCAACGTCCTGACTTTC.

This clone was observed once. The chain carries TRBV12-5 and TRBJ1-1; D possibly corresponds to TRBD1 (6 bases). Germline CDR1 and CDR2: LGHNT and FRNRAP. V shed 2 bases and J shed 1 base, with 11 bases lying between them. The CDR3 totals 15 residues. CDR3 bases: TGTGCTAGTGGTTTGCAACAGGGTTGGAACACTGAAGCTTTCTTT. The encoded protein is CASGLQQGWNTEAFF. Supplemented by reference TRBV12-5 and TRBJ1-1, the full variable domain reads DARVTQTPRHKVTEMGQEVTMRCQPILGHNTVFWYRQTMMQGLELLAYFRNRAPLDDSGMPKDRFSAEMPDATLATLKIQPSEPRDSAVYFCASGLQQGWNTEAFFGQGTRLTVV.

V is TRBV5-1 and J is TRBJ2-5, with a weak D call TRBD1 (6 bases). Germline assignment: CDR1 SGHRS and CDR2 YFSETQ. V was trimmed by 3 bases and J by 5 bases, leaving 17 bases between them. This CDR3 comprises 15 residues. The CDR3 is CASSSHRAARETQYF. The CDR3 bases are TGCGCCAGCAGCTCGCACAGGGCGGCTAGGGAGACCCAGTACTTC.

The CDR3 loop is CAAAGSYGYTF. DNA for the CDR3: TGTGCCGCGGCGGGGAGTTATGGCTACACCTTC. V usage is TRBV6-5 and J usage is TRBJ1-2; D remains unclear. Germline V gives CDR1 MNHEY, CDR2 SVGAGI. The CDR3 consists of 11 residues. V shed 11 bases and J shed 5 bases, with 12 bases lying between them.

This chain connects TRBV10-1 to TRBJ2-2, with 13 bases aligning to TRBD2. CDR1 WNHNN and CDR2 SYGVQD come from the germline V gene (reference sequence). This CDR3 spans 19 amino acids. Germline trimming cut 6 bases from V and 2 bases from J; bases unmatched to any gene: 12. Written as DNA, the CDR3 is TGCGCCAGCAGCTTCTCCCGACTAGCGGGGGGTCTTAACACCGGGGAGCTGTTTTTT. Its translation: CASSFSRLAGGLNTGELFF.

J is TRBJ2-3 and V is TRBV5-1; TRBD2 aligns across 13 bases. Germline CDR1 is SGHRS and CDR2 is YFSETQ. The length of the CDR3 is 16 residues. V shed 4 bases, J shed 2 bases, and the junction held 4 bases outside the gene matches. The DNA for the CDR3 is TGCGCCAGCAGCCGGGGACTAGCGGGATACACAGATACGCAGTATTTT. Translated: CASSRGLAGYTDTQYF.

The rearrangement links TRBV6-1 to TRBJ1-2; perhaps TRBD1 as D (6 bases). The CDR3 is 13 amino acids. V gave up 4 bases and J gave up 5 bases, with 11 bases separating them. Per germline, CDR1 MNHNS and CDR2 SASEGT. CDR3 bases: TGTGCCAGCAGTGCAACCAGGGGATATGGCTACACCTTC. This gives the protein CASSATRGYGYTF.

The chain uses TRBV11-2 and TRBJ2-1; 11 nucleotides match TRBD2. Trimming cost V 5 bases and J 4 bases; bases outside gene matches: 7. CDR1 SGHAT and CDR2 FQNNGV come from the germline V gene. The CDR3 sequence is 16 residues long. CDR3 protein: CASSLHSGRDYNEQFF. For the CDR3, the DNA is TGTGCCAGCAGCCTCCATAGCGGGAGGGATTACAATGAGCAGTTCTTC. The variable domain in full, completed from reference TRBV11-2 and TRBJ2-1, reads EAGVAQSPRYKIIEKRQSVAFWCNPISGHATLYWYQQILGQGPKLLIQFQNNGVVDDSQLPKDRFSAERLKGVDSTLKIQPAKLEDSAVYLCASSLHSGRDYNEQFFGPGTRLTVL.

The rearrangement uses TRBV6-1 and TRBJ1-5; TRBD1 is a possible D gene (6 bases). The germline V gene encodes CDR1 MNHNS and CDR2 SASEGT. The CDR3 has 16 amino acids. Trimming cost V 1 base and J 2 bases, with 12 bases left between them. The CDR3 DNA sequence: TGTGCCAGCAGTGAAGGGACAGCCCTAGGCAATCAGCCCCAGCATTTT. As protein: CASSEGTALGNQPQHF.

V gene TRBV9 combines with J gene TRBJ2-1, with no clear D. V lost 6 bases, J lost 0 bases, and 10 bases lay in between. This CDR3 has 14 amino acids. Germline V gene sequence: CDR1 SGDLS, CDR2 YYNGEE. CDR3 DNA sequence: TGTGCCAGCAAGAGGAGTCCCTCCTACAATGAGCAGTTCTTC. This encodes CASKRSPSYNEQFF.

The rearrangement links TRBV7-2 to TRBJ1-4; the match to TRBD1 covers 8 bases. The length of the CDR3 is 15 residues. Germline-derived CDR1 and CDR2 are SGHTA and FQGNSA. V gave up 6 bases and J gave up 0 bases; unmatched junction bases: 3. The CDR3 region is CASRRQGTTNEKLFF. The CDR3 coding sequence is TGTGCCAGCAGACGACAGGGGACAACTAATGAAAAACTGTTTTTT.

The chain carries TRBV11-3 and TRBJ2-7; 7 bases are shared with TRBD1. Per germline, CDR1 SGHNT and CDR2 YENEEA. The CDR3 sequence is 14 residues long. V gave up 4 bases and J gave up 3 bases; unmatched junction bases: 6. Here the CDR3 DNA reads TGTGCCAGCAGCTCCCGGGACAGCGGCTACGAGCAGTACTTC. Translating it yields CASSSRDSGYEQYF. The whole variable domain, filled in from reference TRBV11-3 and TRBJ2-7, reads EAGVVQSPRYKIIEKKQPVAFWCNPISGHNTLYWYLQNLGQGPELLIRYENEEAVDDSQLPKDRFSAERLKGVDSTLKIQPAELGDSAVYLCASSSRDSGYEQYFGPGTRLTVT.